This TCR beta chain derives from a study of monozygotic twins with inflammatory bowel disease. The total RNA came straight from whole blood, and T cells were not sorted beforehand. Each CDR3 protein gets one entry in TCRdb, which reprocessed the 5' RACE reads and gives no DNA. The table counts about 85,000 distinct CDR3 sequences; around 7.2% lies in the top ten. The CDR3 is 14 amino acids. CDR1 PRHDT and CDR2 FYEKMQ come from the germline V gene (reference sequence). The chain links TRBV13 to TRBJ1-1; TCRdb proposes TRBD1, but this gene call is untestable without DNA. Sequenced material: blood. This receptor was taken from a human donor with ulcerative colitis or Crohn's disease, or a healthy co-twin of an affected twin (not recorded which). The CDR3 loop is CASSLEGANTEAFF.